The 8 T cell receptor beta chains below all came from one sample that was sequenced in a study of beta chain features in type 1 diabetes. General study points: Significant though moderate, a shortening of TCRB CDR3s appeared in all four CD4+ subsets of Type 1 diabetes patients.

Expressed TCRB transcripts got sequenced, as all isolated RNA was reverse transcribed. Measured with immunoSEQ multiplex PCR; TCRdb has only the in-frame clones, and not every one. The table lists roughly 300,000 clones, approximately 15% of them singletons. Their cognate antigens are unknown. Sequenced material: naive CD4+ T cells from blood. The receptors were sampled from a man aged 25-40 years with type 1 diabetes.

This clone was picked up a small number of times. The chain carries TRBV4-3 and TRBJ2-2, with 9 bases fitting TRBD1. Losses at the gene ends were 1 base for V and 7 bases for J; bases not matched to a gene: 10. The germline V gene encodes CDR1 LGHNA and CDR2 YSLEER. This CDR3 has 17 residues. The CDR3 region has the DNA TGCGCCAGCAGCCAAGCGGGACAGGGCCGGCGTAACGGGGAGCTGTTTTTT. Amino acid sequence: CASSQAGQGRRNGELFF.

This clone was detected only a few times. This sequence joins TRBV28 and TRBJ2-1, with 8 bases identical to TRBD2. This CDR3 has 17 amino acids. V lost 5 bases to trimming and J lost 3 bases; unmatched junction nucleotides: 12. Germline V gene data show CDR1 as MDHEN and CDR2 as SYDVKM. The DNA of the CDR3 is TGTGCCAGCAGTCCTCCCTTAGCGGGACTGAACTACAATGAGCAGTTCTTC. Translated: CASSPPLAGLNYNEQFF.

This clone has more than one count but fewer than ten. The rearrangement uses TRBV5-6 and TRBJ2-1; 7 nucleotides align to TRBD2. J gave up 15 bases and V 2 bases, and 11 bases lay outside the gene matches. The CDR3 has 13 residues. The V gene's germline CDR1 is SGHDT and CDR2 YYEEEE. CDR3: CASSLNPPSGTFF. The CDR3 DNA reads TGTGCCAGCAGCTTAAACCCCCCTAGCGGTACGTTCTTC.

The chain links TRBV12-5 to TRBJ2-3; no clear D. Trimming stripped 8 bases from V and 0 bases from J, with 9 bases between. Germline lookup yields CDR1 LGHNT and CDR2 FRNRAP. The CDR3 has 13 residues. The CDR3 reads CASMRASTDTQYF. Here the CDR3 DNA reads TGTGCTAGTATGCGAGCTAGCACAGATACGCAGTATTTT.

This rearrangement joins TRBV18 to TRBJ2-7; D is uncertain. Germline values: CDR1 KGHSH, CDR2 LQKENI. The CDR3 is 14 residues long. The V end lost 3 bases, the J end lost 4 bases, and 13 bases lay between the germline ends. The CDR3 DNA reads TGTGCCAGCTCACCCTCGCTAGGCCCTTACGAGCAGTACTTC. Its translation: CASSPSLGPYEQYF. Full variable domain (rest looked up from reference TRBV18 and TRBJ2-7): NAGVMQNPRHLVRRRGQEARLRCSPMKGHSHVYWYRQLPEEGLKFMVYLQKENIIDESGMPKERFSAEFPKEGPSILRIQQVVRGDSAAYFCASSPSLGPYEQYFGPGTRLTVT.

DNA of the CDR3: TGTGCCAGCAGTTTCGAGGGATTGAGGAAACTGTTTTTT. The encoded protein is CASSFEGLRKLFF. The rearrangement links TRBV28 to TRBJ1-4; D gene ambiguous. Germline V gene data show CDR1 as MDHEN and CDR2 as SYDVKM. V gave up 3 bases and J gave up 11 bases, with 13 bases separating them. The CDR3 loop spans 13 amino acids.

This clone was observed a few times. CDR3 bases: TGTGCCAAGCCCCCGGCGGGAGGCTCCTACGAGCAGTACTTC. Protein: CAKPPAGGSYEQYF. The rearrangement uses TRBV5-8 and TRBJ2-7; 8 nucleotides match TRBD2. The V segment lost 9 bases and the J segment 0 bases; nucleotides outside the gene matches: 8. CDR1 is SGHTS and CDR2 is YDEGEE in the germline V gene. The CDR3 has 14 amino acids.

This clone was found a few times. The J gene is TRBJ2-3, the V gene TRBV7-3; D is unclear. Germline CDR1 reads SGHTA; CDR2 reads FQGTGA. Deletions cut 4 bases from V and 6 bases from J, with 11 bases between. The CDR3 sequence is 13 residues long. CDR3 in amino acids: CASSSSPLDTQYF. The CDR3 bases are TGTGCCAGCAGCTCCTCCCCTTTGGATACGCAGTATTTT.